This T cell receptor (beta chain) was obtained from a study of blood T cell repertoires in COVID-19. The wider study: PBMCs, B-cell-depleted T cells, or T cells provided the cDNA or gDNA that made up the material.

Libraries were prepared by immunoSEQ multiplex PCR; TCRdb keeps only in-frame clonotypes and omits some of them. The sample lists around 210,000 clones; almost 90% were seen once. V shed 4 bases, J shed 0 bases, and the junction held 3 bases outside the gene matches. CDR3 length: 16 residues. CDR1 and CDR2 from the germline V gene are SGHTA and FQGNSA. This clonotype originated in a man aged 18 to 29 with active or convalescent COVID-19. V is TRBV7-2 and J is TRBJ2-3, with TRBD2 matching 11 bases. The sequenced material came from peripheral blood. CDR3 region: CASSYRTSGSTDTQYF. CDR3 in DNA: TGTGCCAGCAGCTATCGGACTAGCGGGAGCACAGATACGCAGTATTTT.